This T cell receptor beta chain was profiled in a study of beta chain features in type 1 diabetes. V was shortened by 0 bases and J by 2 bases, with 8 bases between the two germline ends. In germline, CDR1 is SGHNT, CDR2 YYREEE (reference sequence). CDR3 size: 14 residues. This clone has more than one count but fewer than ten. The investigators reverse transcribed all of the isolated RNA, so they sequenced expressed TCRB transcripts. Sequencing used immunoSEQ multiplex PCR; TCRdb keeps in-frame clones, though not all of them. The data show 970,000 or so clones, under 20% seen once. Populations obtained by sorting all exceeded 95% purity.

The gene calls are TRBV5-4 and TRBJ1-1; tentatively, D is TRBD1 (6 bases). Sequencing was done on a sample of naive CD4+ T cells from blood. The TCR comes from a woman younger than 35 in good health. The CDR3 nucleotides are TGTGCCAGCAGCTTGGTAGGGACAAACACTGAAGCTTTCTTT. Its translation is CASSLVGTNTEAFF. Variable domain in full (rest from reference TRBV5-4 and TRBJ1-1): ETGVTQSPTHLIKTRGQQVTLRCSSQSGHNTVSWYQQALGQGPQFIFQYYREEENGRGNFPPRFSGLQFPNYSSELNVNALELDDSALYLCASSLVGTNTEAFFGQGTRLTVV.